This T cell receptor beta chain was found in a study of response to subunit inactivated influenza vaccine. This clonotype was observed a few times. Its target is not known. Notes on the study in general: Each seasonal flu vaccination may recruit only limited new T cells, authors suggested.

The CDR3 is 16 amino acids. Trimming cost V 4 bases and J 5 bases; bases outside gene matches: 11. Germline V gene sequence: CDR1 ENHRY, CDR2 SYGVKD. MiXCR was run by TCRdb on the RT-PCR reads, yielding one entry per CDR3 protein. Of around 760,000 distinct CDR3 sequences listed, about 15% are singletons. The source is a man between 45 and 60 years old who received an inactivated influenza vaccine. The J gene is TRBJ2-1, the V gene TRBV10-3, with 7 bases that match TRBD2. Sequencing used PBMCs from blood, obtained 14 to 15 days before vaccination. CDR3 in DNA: TGTGCCATCAGTGTAGGTTCGTCGCGGGGGAACAATGAGCAGTTCTTC. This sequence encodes CAISVGSSRGNNEQFF.